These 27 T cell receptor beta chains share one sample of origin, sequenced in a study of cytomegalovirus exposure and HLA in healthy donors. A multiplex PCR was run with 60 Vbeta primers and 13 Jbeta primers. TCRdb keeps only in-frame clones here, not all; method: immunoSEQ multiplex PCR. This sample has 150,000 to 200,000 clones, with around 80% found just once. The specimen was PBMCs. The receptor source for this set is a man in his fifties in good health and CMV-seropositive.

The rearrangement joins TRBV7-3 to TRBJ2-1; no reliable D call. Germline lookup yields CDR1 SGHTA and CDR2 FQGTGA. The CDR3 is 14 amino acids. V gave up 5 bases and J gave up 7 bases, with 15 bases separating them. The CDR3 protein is CASSHSGGANEQFF. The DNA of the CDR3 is TGTGCCAGCAGCCATTCCGGTGGAGCGAATGAGCAGTTCTTC.

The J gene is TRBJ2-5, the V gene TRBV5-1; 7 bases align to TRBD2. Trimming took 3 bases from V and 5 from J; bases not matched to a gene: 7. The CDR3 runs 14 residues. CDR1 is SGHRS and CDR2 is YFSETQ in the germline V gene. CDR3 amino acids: CASSSFGDYETQYF. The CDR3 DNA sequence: TGCGCCAGCAGCTCTTTCGGGGACTATGAGACCCAGTACTTC.

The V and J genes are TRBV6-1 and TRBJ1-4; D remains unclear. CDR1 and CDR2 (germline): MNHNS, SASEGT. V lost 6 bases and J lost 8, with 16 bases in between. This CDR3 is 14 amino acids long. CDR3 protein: CASSTPVSGEKLFF. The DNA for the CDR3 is TGTGCCAGCAGCACCCCCGTCTCCGGGGAAAAACTGTTTTTT.

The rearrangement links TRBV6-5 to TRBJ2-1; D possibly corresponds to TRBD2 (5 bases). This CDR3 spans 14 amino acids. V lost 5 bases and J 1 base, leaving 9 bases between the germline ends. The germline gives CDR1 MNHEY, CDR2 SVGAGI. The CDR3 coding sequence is TGTGCCAGCAGTAGTGGGAGTTCCTACAATGAGCAGTTCTTC. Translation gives CASSSGSSYNEQFF.

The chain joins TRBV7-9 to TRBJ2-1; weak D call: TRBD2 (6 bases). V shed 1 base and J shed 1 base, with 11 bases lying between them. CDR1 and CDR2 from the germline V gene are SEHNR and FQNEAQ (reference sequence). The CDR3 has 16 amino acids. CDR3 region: CASSLGRAGSYNEQFF. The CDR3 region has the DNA TGTGCCAGCAGCTTAGGTCGGGCGGGGTCCTACAATGAGCAGTTCTTC.

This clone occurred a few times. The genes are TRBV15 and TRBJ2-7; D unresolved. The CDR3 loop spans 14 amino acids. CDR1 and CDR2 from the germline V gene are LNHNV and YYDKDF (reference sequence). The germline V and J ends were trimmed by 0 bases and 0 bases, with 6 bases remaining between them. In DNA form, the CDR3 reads TGTGCCACCAGCAGAGAAACGAGCTCCTACGAGCAGTACTTC. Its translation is CATSRETSSYEQYF.

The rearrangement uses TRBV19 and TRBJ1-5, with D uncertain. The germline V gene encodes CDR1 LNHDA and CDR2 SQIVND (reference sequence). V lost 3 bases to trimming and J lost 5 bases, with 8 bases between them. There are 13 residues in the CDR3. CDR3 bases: TGTGCCAGTAGTATGGGCGTGGATCAGCCCCAGCATTTT. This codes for CASSMGVDQPQHF.

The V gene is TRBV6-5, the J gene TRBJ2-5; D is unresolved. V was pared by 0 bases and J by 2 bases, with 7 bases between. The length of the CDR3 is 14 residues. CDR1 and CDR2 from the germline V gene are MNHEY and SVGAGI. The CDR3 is CASSYSGQQETQYF. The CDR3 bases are TGTGCCAGCAGTTACTCTGGCCAGCAAGAGACCCAGTACTTC.

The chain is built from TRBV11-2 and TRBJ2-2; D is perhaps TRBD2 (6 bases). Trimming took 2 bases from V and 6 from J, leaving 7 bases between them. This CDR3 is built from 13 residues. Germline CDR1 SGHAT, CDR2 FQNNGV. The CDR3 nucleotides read TGTGCCAGCAGCTTATCGGGGGCCGGGGAGCTGTTTTTT. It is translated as CASSLSGAGELFF. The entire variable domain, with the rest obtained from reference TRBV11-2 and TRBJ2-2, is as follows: EAGVAQSPRYKIIEKRQSVAFWCNPISGHATLYWYQQILGQGPKLLIQFQNNGVVDDSQLPKDRFSAERLKGVDSTLKIQPAKLEDSAVYLCASSLSGAGELFFGEGSRLTVL.

This CDR3 is CSVEGRGKKLFF. CDR3 sequence (DNA): TGCAGCGTTGAAGGCAGGGGGAAAAAACTGTTTTTT. The chain carries TRBV29-1 and TRBJ1-4; TRBD1 matches at 7 bases. Germline CDR1 and CDR2: SQVTM and ANQGSEA. With 1 base clipped from V and 9 bases from J, the junction kept 2 bases outside the gene matches. This CDR3 region has 12 residues.

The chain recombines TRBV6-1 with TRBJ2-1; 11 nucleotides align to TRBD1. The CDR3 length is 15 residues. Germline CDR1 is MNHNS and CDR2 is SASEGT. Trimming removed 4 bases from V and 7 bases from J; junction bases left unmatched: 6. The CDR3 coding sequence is TGTGCCAGCAGTGGCCGGACAGGGGGCCGAAATGAGCAGTTCTTC. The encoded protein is CASSGRTGGRNEQFF.

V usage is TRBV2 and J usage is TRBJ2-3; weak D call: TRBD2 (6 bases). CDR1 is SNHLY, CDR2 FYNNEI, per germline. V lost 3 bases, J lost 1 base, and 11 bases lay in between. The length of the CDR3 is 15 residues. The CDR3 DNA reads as TGTGCCAGCAGTGAGCCGCAGCGGGGCACAGATACGCAGTATTTT. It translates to CASSEPQRGTDTQYF.

The CDR3 bases are TGCGCCAGCAGTCGGCCAGGGGGAATGATGAACACTGAAGCTTTCTTT. It specifies CASSRPGGMMNTEAFF. The chain has TRBV23-1 and TRBJ1-1, with 7 bases lining up with TRBD1. TRBV23-1 is an ORF; its function is uncertain. Trimming took 4 bases from V and 0 from J; bases not matched to a gene: 8. This CDR3 is built from 16 residues.

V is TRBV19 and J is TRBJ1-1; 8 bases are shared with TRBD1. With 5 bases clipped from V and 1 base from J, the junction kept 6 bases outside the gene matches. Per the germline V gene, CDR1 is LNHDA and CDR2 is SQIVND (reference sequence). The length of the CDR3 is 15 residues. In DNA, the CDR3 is TGTGCCAGTAGTGGACAGGGCCTTAGGAACACTGAAGCTTTCTTT. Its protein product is CASSGQGLRNTEAFF.

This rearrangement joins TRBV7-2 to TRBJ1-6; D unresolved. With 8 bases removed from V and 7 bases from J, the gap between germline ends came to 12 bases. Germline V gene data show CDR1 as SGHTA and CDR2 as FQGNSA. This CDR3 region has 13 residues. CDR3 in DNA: TGTGCCAGCGTTATAGGAGGGAATTCACCCCTCCACTTT. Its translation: CASVIGGNSPLHF.

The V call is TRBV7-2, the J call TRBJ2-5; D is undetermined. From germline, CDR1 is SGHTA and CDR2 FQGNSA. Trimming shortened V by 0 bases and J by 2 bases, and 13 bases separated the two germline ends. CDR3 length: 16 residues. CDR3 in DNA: TGTGCCAGCAGCTTAGCTGGCGGTACGGTACAAGAGACCCAGTACTTC. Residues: CASSLAGGTVQETQYF. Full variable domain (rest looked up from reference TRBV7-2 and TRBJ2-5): GAGVSQSPSNKVTEKGKDVELRCDPISGHTALYWYRQSLGQGLEFLIYFQGNSAPDKSGLPSDRFSAERTGGSVSTLTIQRTQQEDSAVYLCASSLAGGTVQETQYFGPGTRLLVL.

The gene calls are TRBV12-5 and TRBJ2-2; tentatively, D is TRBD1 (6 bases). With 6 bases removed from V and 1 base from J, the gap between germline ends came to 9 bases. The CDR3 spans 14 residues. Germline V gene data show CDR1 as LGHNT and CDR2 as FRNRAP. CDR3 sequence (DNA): TGTGCTAGTGGCCAACAGGGGAACACCGGGGAGCTGTTTTTT. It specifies CASGQQGNTGELFF. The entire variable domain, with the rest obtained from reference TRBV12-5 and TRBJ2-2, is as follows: DARVTQTPRHKVTEMGQEVTMRCQPILGHNTVFWYRQTMMQGLELLAYFRNRAPLDDSGMPKDRFSAEMPDATLATLKIQPSEPRDSAVYFCASGQQGNTGELFFGEGSRLTVL.

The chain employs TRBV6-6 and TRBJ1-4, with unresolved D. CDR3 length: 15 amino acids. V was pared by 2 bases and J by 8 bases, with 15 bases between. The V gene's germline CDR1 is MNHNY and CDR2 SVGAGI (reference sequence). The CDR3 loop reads CASSYALSGEEKLFF. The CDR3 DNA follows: TGTGCCAGCAGTTACGCCCTCTCGGGTGAGGAAAAACTGTTTTTT.

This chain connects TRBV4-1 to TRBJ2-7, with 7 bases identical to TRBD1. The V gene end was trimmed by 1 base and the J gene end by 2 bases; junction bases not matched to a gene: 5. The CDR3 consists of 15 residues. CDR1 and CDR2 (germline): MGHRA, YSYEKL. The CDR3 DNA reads TGCGCCAGCAGCCAAGTGACAGGGAGCCCCTACGAGCAGTACTTC. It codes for CASSQVTGSPYEQYF.

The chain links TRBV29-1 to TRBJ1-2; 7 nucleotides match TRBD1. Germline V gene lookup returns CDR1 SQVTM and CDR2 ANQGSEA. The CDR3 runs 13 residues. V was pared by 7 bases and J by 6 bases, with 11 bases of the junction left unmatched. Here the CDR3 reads CSAAGTAPDGYTF. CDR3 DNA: TGCAGCGCCGCCGGGACAGCCCCTGATGGCTACACCTTC.

The CDR3 DNA is TGTGCCAGCAGTGTCTTACAGGGGTCCACCGGGGAGCTGTTTTTT. Its protein product is CASSVLQGSTGELFF. V and J are TRBV27 and TRBJ2-2; 7 bases map to TRBD1. Germline lookup yields CDR1 MNHEY and CDR2 SMNVEV (reference sequence). Unmatched junction bases numbered 7, after V lost 5 bases and J lost 4 bases. This CDR3 is 15 amino acids long.

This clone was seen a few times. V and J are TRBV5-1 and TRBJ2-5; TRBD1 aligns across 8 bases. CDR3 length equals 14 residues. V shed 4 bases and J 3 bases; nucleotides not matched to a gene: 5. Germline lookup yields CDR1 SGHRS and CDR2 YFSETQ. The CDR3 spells CASSVQGAEETQYF. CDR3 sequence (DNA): TGCGCCAGCAGCGTCCAGGGGGCGGAAGAGACCCAGTACTTC.

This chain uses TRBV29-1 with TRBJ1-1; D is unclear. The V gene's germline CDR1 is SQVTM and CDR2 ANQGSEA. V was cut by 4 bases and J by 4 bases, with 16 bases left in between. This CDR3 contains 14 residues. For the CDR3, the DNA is TGCAGCGTTGTCAGTCAGGTATTACCCACTGAAGCTTTCTTT. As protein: CSVVSQVLPTEAFF.

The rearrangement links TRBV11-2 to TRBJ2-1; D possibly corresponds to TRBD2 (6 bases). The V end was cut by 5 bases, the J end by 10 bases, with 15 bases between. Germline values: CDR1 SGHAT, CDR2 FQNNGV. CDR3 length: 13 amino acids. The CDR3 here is CASSPVSGGEQFF. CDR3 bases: TGTGCCAGCAGCCCCGTTAGCGGCGGGGAGCAGTTCTTC.

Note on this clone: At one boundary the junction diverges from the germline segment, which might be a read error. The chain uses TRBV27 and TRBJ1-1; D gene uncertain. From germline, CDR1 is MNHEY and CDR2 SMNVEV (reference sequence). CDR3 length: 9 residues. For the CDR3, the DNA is TGTGCCAGAGACACAGAAGCTTTCTTT. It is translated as CARDTEAFF.

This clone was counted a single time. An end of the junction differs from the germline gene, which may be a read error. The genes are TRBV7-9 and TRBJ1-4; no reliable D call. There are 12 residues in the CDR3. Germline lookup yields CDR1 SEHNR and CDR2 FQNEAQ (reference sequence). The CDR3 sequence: CSSSTQEGKLFF. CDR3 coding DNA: TGTTCCAGCAGCACCCAGGAAGGAAAACTGTTTTTT.

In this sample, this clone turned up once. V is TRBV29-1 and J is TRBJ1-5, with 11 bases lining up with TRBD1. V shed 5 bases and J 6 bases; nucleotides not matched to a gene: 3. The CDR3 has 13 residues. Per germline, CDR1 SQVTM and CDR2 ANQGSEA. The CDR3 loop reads CSVPGQGGQPQHF. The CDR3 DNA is TGCAGCGTTCCGGGACAGGGGGGTCAGCCCCAGCATTTT. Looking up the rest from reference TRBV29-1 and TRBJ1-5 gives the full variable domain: SAVISQKPSRDICQRGTSLTIQCQVDSQVTMMFWYRQQPGQSLTLIATANQGSEATYESGFVIDKFPISRPNLTFSTLTVSNMSPEDSSIYLCSVPGQGGQPQHFGDGTRLSIL.